This TCR beta chain was captured by sequencing in a study of CD8+ T cells in alopecia areata (dated by TCRdb to the late 2010s). Context from the whole study: Treated patients were enrolled in an open-label pilot trial of oral tofacitinib at 5 to 10 mg twice daily for moderate-to-severe alopecia areata. Patients stayed on tofacitinib for 6 to 18 months and then had 6 months of follow-up off drug so that delayed response and recurrence could be assessed. To study T cell clonal expansion in alopecia areata, the researchers applied high-throughput TCRbeta sequencing to both the C3H/HeJ mouse model and human patients. In humans, TCRbeta sequencing was performed on scalp tissue and on sorted CD4+ and CD8+ peripheral blood T cells from healthy controls and from patients with patchy or totalis/universalis alopecia areata. Patients on tofacitinib were biopsied at baseline and after 4 and 24 weeks of treatment, and several of the patients also had a later scalp biopsy. Clonality in the scalp was compared among normal scalp (n=4), patchy alopecia areata scalp (n=8), and alopecia totalis/universalis scalp (n=8). RNA was obtained with the PAXgene miRNA kit for fixed scalp, the miRNeasy kit for PBMCs, and the RNeasy kit for mouse skin. Amplification of TCRbeta CDR3 regions was done by immunoSEQ multiplex PCR using 35 Vbeta forward primers and 13 Jbeta reverse primers. Points the paper makes about the study in general: Higher clonality and more expanded CD8+ clones were observed in lesional scalp than in normal scalp, particularly in alopecia totalis/universalis, a finding suggestive of antigenic drive. Shared TCR sequences between patients were less evident than in mice, which may be partly attributable to HLA diversity in the patient population. Scalp TCR repertoire analysis is complicated because resident alphabeta T cells in normal human skin are also sequenced, whereas mouse skin is dominated by gammadelta T cells.

Library method: the immunoSEQ multiplex PCR assay. RNA was extracted from all samples and reverse transcribed into cDNA as template for TCR sequencing. SuperScript III was used for first-strand cDNA synthesis, primed with a 2:1 mix of oligo-dT and random hexamers. A synthetic immune receptor repertoire was used to measure amplification bias, and any remaining bias was corrected computationally. For the original study's pipeline: After raw reads were preprocessed to remove errors, the CDR3 was defined following IMGT conventions as running from the conserved cysteine to phenylalanine. Clonality was computed by normalizing Shannon entropy by log2 of the number of productive unique TCRs and subtracting the result from 1. CD4 or CD8 identity of scalp clones was inferred by cross-referencing scalp TCRbeta sequences with sorted blood CD4 and CD8 repertoires. Imported from immuneACCESS, the table was reduced by TCRdb to in-frame sequences with V and J called. These copies leave out some clones; in studies compared against another copy, an unresolved V gene accounts for under half, and the cause of the remainder is not known. D and trimming come from the DNA, and the V and J calls and clone size come from that table. This sample has 180,000 or so clones in its table, and 63% of those were observed once. About 1.7% of the sample rests with the top ten.

Sequences MGHRA (CDR1) and YSYEKL (CDR2) are obtained from the germline V gene. The cysteine opens and the phenylalanine closes a CDR3 of 13 amino acids. The only DNA kept is the CDR3, 39 bases in frame from the first base. Compared with germline, V lacks 3 bases and J lacks 8 bases; bases without a gene match: 3. Comment on this clone: Its antigen is not yet known. Within one base of it there is no much larger clone, and no base qualities were kept.

This specimen's time point label, per the study, means: baseline before oral tofacitinib. From alopecia areata patients, peripheral blood was collected along with lesional scalp punch biopsies. After PBMCs were isolated by density centrifugation and stained for CD3, CD4 and CD8, a FACSAria was used to sort CD4+ and CD8+ T cells. The chain is made from TRBV4-1 and TRBJ1-5, with TRBD1 identical over 8 junction bases. Material: CD4+ T cells sorted from blood, obtained at week 0. The receptor's source is a human donor with alopecia areata. The CDR3 reads as follows: CASSHGQGKPQHF. The DNA reads as follows: TGCGCCAGCAGCCATGGACAGGGTAAGCCCCAGCATTTT.